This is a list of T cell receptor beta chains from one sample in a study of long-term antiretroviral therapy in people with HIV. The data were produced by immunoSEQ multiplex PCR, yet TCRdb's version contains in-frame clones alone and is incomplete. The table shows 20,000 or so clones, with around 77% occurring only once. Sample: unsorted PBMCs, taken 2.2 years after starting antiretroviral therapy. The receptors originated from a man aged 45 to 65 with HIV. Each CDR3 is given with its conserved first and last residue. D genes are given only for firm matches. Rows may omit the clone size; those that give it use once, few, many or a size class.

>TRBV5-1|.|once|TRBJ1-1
TGCGCCAGCAGCTTGATGATTTCGAACACTGAAGCTTTCTTT
CASSLMISNTEAFF
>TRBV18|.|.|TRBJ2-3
TGTGCCAGCTACTCCGGCACAGATACGCAGTATTTT
CASYSGTDTQYF
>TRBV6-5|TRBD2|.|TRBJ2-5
TGTGCCAGCCCCAGCGGGGGGCACCAAGAGACCCAGTACTTC
CASPSGGHQETQYF
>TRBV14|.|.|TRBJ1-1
TGTGCCAGCAGCCAAGACTACACTGAAGCTTTCTTT
CASSQDYTEAFF
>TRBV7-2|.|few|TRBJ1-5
TGTGCCAGCAGCGGGGACGGCTATAGCAATCAGCCCCAGCATTTT
CASSGDGYSNQPQHF
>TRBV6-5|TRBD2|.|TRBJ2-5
TGTGCCAGCAGTTACTCGTGGACGGGAGGGATGAAGACCCAGTACTTC
CASSYSWTGGMKTQYF
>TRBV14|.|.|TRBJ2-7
TGTGCCAGCAGCCACCTCTACGAGCAGTACTTC
CASSHLYEQYF
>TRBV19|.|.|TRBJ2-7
TGTGCCAGTAGTGTCACGGAAGCGGGTCAAACCTACGAGCAGTACTTC
CASSVTEAGQTYEQYF
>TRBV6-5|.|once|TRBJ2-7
TGTGCCAGCAGTTACTCTCTGGCCTTGAGGGAGCAGTACTTC
CASSYSLALREQYF
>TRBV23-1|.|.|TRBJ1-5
TGCGCCAGCAGGAACAGGCGAAGGAGCAATCAGCCCCAGCATTTT
CASRNRRRSNQPQHF
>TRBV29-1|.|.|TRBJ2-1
TGCAGCGTGCCGGCTAGTCGGGCTTACAATGAGCAGTTCTTC
CSVPASRAYNEQFF
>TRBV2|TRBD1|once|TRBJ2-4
TGTGCCAGCAGTCCAAGCCGGGACAGGAGAGCCAAAAACATTCAGTACTTC
CASSPSRDRRAKNIQYF
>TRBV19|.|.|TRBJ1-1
TGTGCCAGTAAGGGGACTGGCAGGGTTGAAGCTTTCTTT
CASKGTGRVEAFF
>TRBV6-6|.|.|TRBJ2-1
TGTGCCGGCAAAACTCTTTCGGCGGTGATCAATGAGCAGTTCTTC
CAGKTLSAVINEQFF
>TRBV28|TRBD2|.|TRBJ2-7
TGTGCCAGCGTAGAAGCGGGGCTCGAATCCTACGAGCAGTACTTC
CASVEAGLESYEQYF
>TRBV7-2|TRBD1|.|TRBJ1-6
TGTGCCAGCAGGGGACAGACCTATAATTCACCCCTCCACTTT
CASRGQTYNSPLHF
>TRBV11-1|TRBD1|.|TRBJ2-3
TGTGCCAGCAGCCCGGACAGGGCGAGGTCAGATACGCAGTATTTT
CASSPDRARSDTQYF